This T cell receptor beta chain was sequenced during a study of T cell responses to AZD1222 COVID-19 vaccine (dated by TCRdb to about 2021). At the level of the whole study: AZD1222 recipients given second doses at about 4 weeks or at about 12 weeks were pooled, since spike-specific TCR depth and breadth were not found to differ between the two schedules. A total of 230 to 250 trial participants underwent TCR sequencing, of whom about 210 had received two doses of AZD1222 and some 25 had received two doses of the MenACWY control vaccine. Trial participants were enrolled into age subgroups of 18-55, 56-69 and 70-plus years, which contained about 160, 30 and 59 TCR-sequenced participants, respectively. General findings and caveats noted by the study authors: In the small 56-69-year group, the increase in depth fell short of significance, most likely because of low power. CD4 TCRs associated with the vaccine covered the entire spike protein, and the dominant responses were in regions 160-218 and 743-854. No day 14 peak-response samples were available, so repertoires were characterized only after the peak T cell response. Spike-specific TCR breadth and depth rose significantly after two AZD1222 doses compared with day 0 and with MenACWY recipients. Most participants were white British and females outnumbered males, and the authors suggested that clonal diversity may have been underestimated. Conclusions about previously exposed vaccinees are limited, since just a handful of AZD1222 recipients were seropositive for SARS-CoV-2 at baseline. Reportedly, almost half of the unique spike-specific TCRs recognized epitopes lying outside the regions that are mutated in the B.1.351 and B.1.1.7 variants.

The CDR3 regions of human TCRbeta chains were subjected to immunosequencing. From the authors' description of their analysis: TCRs in the repertoires were matched against a reference library of SARS-CoV-2-specific TCRs that had been generated with the MIRA antigen-specificity platform. Breadth was defined as the fraction of unique TCRs that were SARS-CoV-2-associated, and depth was defined as the fraction of total T cells that were SARS-CoV-2-associated. Each spike-specific TCR was assigned to its reactive spike region and to a CD4 or CD8 class using the MIRA data. Log10-transformed breadth and depth values were compared by one-way ANOVA with Sidak's multiple comparisons tests. Sourced from immuneACCESS, this table was stored by TCRdb with only in-frame sequences that have V and J called. A share of the clones is absent; for the studies checked, an unresolved V gene accounts for under half, and the remainder has no known explanation. V and J calls and clone size are given by that table; D and trimming were obtained from the DNA. The sample yields just over 60,000 clones; over 70% were counted once. The leading ten clones occupy 11% to 15% of the sample.

The CDR3 numbers 15 residues from cysteine through phenylalanine. Kept here is only the CDR3 DNA, which spans 45 bases and is read in frame from base 1. Germline trimming: 2 bases from V, 5 bases from J; junction bases outside gene matches: 5. Reading the germline V gene (reference sequence) gives CDR1 MNHEY and CDR2 SMNVEV. Explained via the paper, the time point label denotes: baseline before first vaccination. Vaccinee samples came from UK trials COV001 and COV002, including a single-blind randomized controlled phase 2/3 trial of AZD1222 (ChAdOx1 nCoV-19) in healthy adults. Trial participant PBMC samples were collected at day 0 and day 28 after the second dose for TCRbeta chain sequencing. As concerns this clone: Its target antigen remains unknown. Base qualities are missing; no much larger clone stands one base away.

Rearrangement joined TRBV27 to TRBJ1-1; 10 bases in between match TRBD1. The source is an adult in good health. The source material was peripheral blood, sampled on day 0 of AZD1222 vaccination. The CDR3 loop reads CASSLDRGRMTEAFF. The DNA sequence reads TGTGCCAGCAGTTTAGACAGGGGGCGCATGACTGAAGCTTTCTTT.